A selection of T cell receptor beta chains follows, all from one sample in a study of blood T cell repertoires in COVID-19. Clones were sequenced by immunoSEQ multiplex PCR, and TCRdb holds only the in-frame ones, with some missing. The top ten clones hold approximately 1.3% of a sample with around 380,000 clones, more than 70% of them seen once. Sequenced sample: PBMCs or T cells enriched from blood (not recorded which). The receptors come from a man aged 25 to 40 who had recovered from COVID-19. The CDR3 runs from the conserved cysteine through the conserved F or W. The D gene is left open where the match is weak. Not every row has a clone size; where given, it reads once, few, many or a size class.

TRBV24-1	NA	NA	TRBJ1-1	CATSNRRGTEAFF	TGTGCCACCAGTAATAGGAGAGGCACTGAAGCTTTCTTT
TRBV18	TRBD2	NA	TRBJ2-3	CASSSIAGTSTDTQYF	TGTGCCAGCTCATCAATAGCGGGGACGAGCACAGATACGCAGTATTTT
TRBV20-1	NA	NA	TRBJ2-5	CSASGQIETQYF	TGCAGTGCCAGTGGACAAATCGAGACCCAGTACTTC
TRBV5-6	NA	NA	TRBJ1-4	CASRGPGTPGEKLFF	TGTGCCAGCAGGGGGCCCGGGACACCGGGCGAAAAACTGTTTTTT
TRBV19	NA	few	TRBJ1-1	CASSIVRKNTEAFF	TGTGCCAGTAGTATCGTCAGGAAGAACACTGAAGCTTTCTTT
TRBV27	NA	NA	TRBJ2-2	CASRRDTYTGELFF	TGTGCCAGCAGACGGGACACTTACACCGGGGAGCTGTTTTTT
TRBV7-9	NA	NA	TRBJ1-2	CASSVALNYGYTF	TGTGCCAGCAGCGTAGCCCTGAACTATGGCTACACCTTC
TRBV10-3	TRBD1	NA	TRBJ1-3	CATAKPGQGAGNTIYF	TGTGCCACCGCGAAACCGGGACAGGGAGCTGGAAACACCATATATTTT
TRBV19	NA	NA	TRBJ1-5	CASHAGGRKYSNQPQHF	TGTGCCAGTCACGCCGGGGGGAGGAAGTATAGCAATCAGCCCCAGCATTTT
TRBV4-3	TRBD2	NA	TRBJ2-5	CASSQDSVRGGVAETQYF	TGCGCCAGCAGCCAAGATTCAGTGCGGGGGGGCGTGGCAGAGACCCAGTACTTC
TRBV9	NA	NA	TRBJ1-2	CASSVANRVDYGYTF	TGTGCCAGCAGCGTAGCGAACAGGGTAGACTATGGCTACACCTTC
TRBV10-1	TRBD2	NA	TRBJ2-2	CASSASGGASGELFF	TGCGCCAGCAGTGCTAGCGGGGGGGCGTCCGGGGAGCTGTTTTTT
TRBV5-4	TRBD1	NA	TRBJ2-5	CASSFPTGGETQYF	TGTGCCAGCAGTTTTCCCACAGGGGGGGAGACCCAGTACTTC
TRBV5-6	NA	NA	TRBJ1-1	CASSVQFERETEAFF	TGTGCCAGCAGCGTTCAGTTCGAACGGGAGACTGAAGCTTTCTTT
TRBV5-1	TRBD1	NA	TRBJ1-2	CASSSMGTGDGYTF	TGCGCCAGCAGCTCGATGGGGACAGGGGATGGCTACACCTTC
TRBV10-1	TRBD1	NA	TRBJ1-1	CASSEWDRGFDTEAFF	TGCGCCAGCAGTGAGTGGGACAGGGGGTTCGACACTGAAGCTTTCTTT
TRBV5-4	NA	NA	TRBJ1-3	CASSSGVEMGGSGNTIYF	TGTGCCAGCAGCTCCGGAGTCGAAATGGGAGGGTCTGGAAACACCATATATTTT
TRBV6-5	NA	NA	TRBJ2-7	CASRIRPYEQYF	TGTGCCAGCAGAATCCGTCCCTACGAGCAGTACTTC
TRBV2	TRBD2	few	TRBJ2-1	CASSPSGGNNEQFF	TGTGCCAGCAGCCCAAGCGGGGGAAACAATGAGCAGTTCTTC
TRBV7-9	NA	NA	TRBJ2-7	CASSFPTGGPDEQYF	TGTGCCAGCAGCTTCCCTACGGGGGGCCCGGACGAGCAGTACTTC
TRBV6-2/TRBV6-3	TRBD1	NA	TRBJ2-3	CASSYQDRGTDTQYF	TGTGCCAGCAGTTACCAGGACAGGGGCACAGATACGCAGTATTTT
TRBV7-9	NA	NA	TRBJ1-6	CASGPEGQLPNSPLHF	TGTGCCAGCGGCCCGGAAGGACAGCTCCCTAATTCACCCCTCCACTTT
TRBV9	NA	NA	TRBJ1-5	CASRDAGWGNQPQHF	TGTGCCAGCAGAGACGCGGGTTGGGGCAATCAGCCCCAGCATTTT
TRBV4-1	NA	NA	TRBJ1-1	CASSQTRDAGLTEAFF	TGCGCCAGCAGCCAAACGCGGGACGCAGGCCTCACTGAAGCTTTCTTT
TRBV28	NA	NA	TRBJ2-6	CASSLYGQGRSGANVLTF	TGTGCCAGCAGTCTTTATGGACAAGGAAGATCTGGGGCCAACGTCCTGACTTTC
TRBV9	TRBD2	NA	TRBJ2-2	CASSVTPAGGQPNTGELFF	TGTGCCAGCAGCGTCACCCCGGCGGGGGGACAACCGAACACCGGGGAGCTGTTTTTT
TRBV18	TRBD2	NA	TRBJ2-1	CASSLGLDPAYNEQFF	TGTGCCAGCTCCCTCGGACTAGATCCCGCCTACAATGAGCAGTTCTTC
TRBV15	NA	NA	TRBJ1-4	CATSRSSGMGNEKLFF	TGTGCCACCAGCAGGTCCTCGGGGATGGGGAATGAAAAACTGTTTTTT
TRBV7-2	NA	NA	TRBJ1-6	CASSSAAQGPSPLHF	TGTGCCAGCAGTTCGGCGGCACAGGGTCCTTCACCCCTCCACTTT
TRBV7-9	NA	NA	TRBJ2-3	CASSPGVASFLDTQYF	TGTGCCAGCAGCCCAGGAGTGGCTAGCTTTCTAGATACGCAGTATTTT
TRBV24-1	TRBD1	NA	TRBJ2-5	CATTSLGQGQETQYF	TGTGCCACCACCTCCCTGGGACAGGGGCAAGAGACCCAGTACTTC
TRBV7-2	NA	once	TRBJ2-5	CASSLVEARKETQYF	TGTGCCAGCAGCTTAGTGGAGGCCCGAAAAGAGACCCAGTACTTC
TRBV7-2	NA	NA	TRBJ1-1	CASSSVGTEAFF	TGTGCCAGCAGCTCCGTCGGCACTGAAGCTTTCTTT
TRBV7-6	NA	NA	TRBJ1-1	CASSLYERPNTEAFF	TGTGCCAGCAGCTTATATGAGCGGCCGAACACTGAAGCTTTCTTT
TRBV11-2	NA	NA	TRBJ2-7	CASSNRDFRAYEQYF	TGTGCCAGCAGCAACCGGGACTTCAGGGCGTACGAGCAGTACTTC
TRBV19	NA	NA	TRBJ1-1	CASSIVTDTEAFF	TGTGCCAGTAGTATAGTGACAGACACTGAAGCTTTCTTT
TRBV2	TRBD2	NA	TRBJ2-7	CASSDAGTSGDAWEQYF	TGTGCCAGCAGTGACGCCGGGACTAGCGGGGACGCCTGGGAGCAGTACTTC
TRBV3-1/TRBV3-2	NA	NA	TRBJ1-2	CASSLNRGANGYTF	TGTGCCAGCAGCCTTAACCGGGGGGCGAATGGCTACACCTTC
TRBV10-3	TRBD2	NA	TRBJ2-1	CAISESGGGSYNEQFF	TGTGCCATCAGTGAGTCGGGCGGGGGCTCCTACAATGAGCAGTTCTTC
TRBV10-1	TRBD2	NA	TRBJ2-4	CASSESAGNKNIQYF	TGCGCCAGCAGTGAGTCAGCGGGAAACAAAAACATTCAGTACTTC
TRBV12-3/TRBV12-4	TRBD1	NA	TRBJ1-2	CASSLETGGAYTF	TGTGCCAGCAGTTTGGAGACAGGGGGCGCGTACACCTTC
TRBV30	TRBD2	NA	TRBJ2-3	CAWRLAGTDTQYF	TGTGCCTGGCGACTAGCGGGCACAGATACGCAGTATTTT
TRBV12-5	NA	once	TRBJ2-3	CASGLASRNPTARDTQYF	TGTGCTAGTGGTTTGGCCTCGCGAAATCCGACTGCCCGAGATACGCAGTATTTT
TRBV4-1	NA	once	TRBJ2-5	CASSQDRKGVQYF	TGCGCCAGCAGCCAAGATCGAAAGGGGGTCCAGTACTTC